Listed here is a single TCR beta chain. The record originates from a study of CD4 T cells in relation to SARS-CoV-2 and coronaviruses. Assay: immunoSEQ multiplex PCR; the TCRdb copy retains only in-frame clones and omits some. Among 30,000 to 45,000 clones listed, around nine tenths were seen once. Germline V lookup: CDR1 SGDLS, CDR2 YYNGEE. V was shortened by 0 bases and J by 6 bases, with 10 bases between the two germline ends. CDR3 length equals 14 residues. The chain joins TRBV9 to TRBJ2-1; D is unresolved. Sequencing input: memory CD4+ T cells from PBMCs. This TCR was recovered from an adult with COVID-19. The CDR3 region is CASSVASLANEQFF. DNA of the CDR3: TGTGCCAGCAGCGTAGCCTCTCTTGCCAATGAGCAGTTCTTC.